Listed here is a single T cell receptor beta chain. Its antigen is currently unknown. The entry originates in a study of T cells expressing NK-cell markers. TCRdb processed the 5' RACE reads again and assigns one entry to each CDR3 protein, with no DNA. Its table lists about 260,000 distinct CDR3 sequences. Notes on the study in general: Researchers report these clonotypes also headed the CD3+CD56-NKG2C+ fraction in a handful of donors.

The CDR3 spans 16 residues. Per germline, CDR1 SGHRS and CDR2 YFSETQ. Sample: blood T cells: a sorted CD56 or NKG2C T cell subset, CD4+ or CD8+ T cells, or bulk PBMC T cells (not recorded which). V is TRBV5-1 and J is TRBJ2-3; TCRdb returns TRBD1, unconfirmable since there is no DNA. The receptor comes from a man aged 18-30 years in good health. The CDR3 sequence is CASSFSSRGRTDTQYF.